This T cell receptor beta chain was observed in a study of cytomegalovirus exposure and HLA in healthy donors. Remarks on this clone: Its antigen remains unidentified.

The PCR ran on 60 Vbeta and 13 Jbeta primers. Profiling relied on immunoSEQ multiplex PCR, and the TCRdb table lists in-frame clones only, not all of them. Of 95,000 to 110,000 clones listed, around 80% are singletons. All the people who gave samples were healthy bone marrow donors. Donors were ostensibly healthy at sampling, although undocumented immune exposures were probable. Notes on the study in general: In a later analysis, at a false discovery rate of 0.05, roughly 17,000 TCR beta sequences matched HLA alleles.

The specimen sequenced was PBMCs. The receptor comes from a man aged 30-40 years in good health and CMV-seropositive.

The chain's CDR3 is CASRNGQGGYNEQFF. The CDR3 DNA reads TGTGCCAGCAGGAATGGACAGGGGGGATACAATGAGCAGTTCTTC. The chain couples TRBV27 to TRBJ2-1, with 10 bases lining up with TRBD1. The ends lost 6 bases at V and 4 bases at J; junction bases unmatched: 6. The germline V gene has CDR1 MNHEY and CDR2 SMNVEV (reference sequence). The CDR3 is 15 amino acids.